The clone carrying this TCR beta chain appeared many times. Its antigen is as yet unknown. The cDNA was generated by 5'RACE with 10-nucleotide random UMIs. One entry per CDR3 protein, called by TCRdb with MiXCR from the 5' RACE reads. The sample has about 53,000 distinct CDR3 sequences, roughly 15% seen once. These data come from a study of neurological immune-mediated disorders. V shed 2 bases and J shed 2 bases, with 10 bases lying between them. The CDR3 is 14 amino acids. CDR1 is MDHEN and CDR2 is SYDVKM in the germline V gene. Study findings and constraints: Expanded clones shared no identical CDR3 amino acid sequences across subjects, which suggested private TCR-beta repertoires in all groups.

This chain uses TRBV28 with TRBJ2-7; D is perhaps TRBD1 (6 bases). Sample: PBMCs. This TCR derives from a man between 60 and 75 years old in good health. The CDR3 reads CASSLADRTYEQYF. Here the CDR3 DNA reads TGTGCCAGCAGTTTAGCCGACAGGACCTACGAGCAGTACTTC.